A single sample is the source of the 29 T cell receptor beta chains below, sequenced in a study of blood T cell repertoires in COVID-19. Only in-frame clones appear in the TCRdb table, and some are missing; sequencing was by immunoSEQ multiplex PCR. Of 230,000 or so clones in the sample, about 87% were seen once. Specimen: PBMCs or T cells enriched from blood (not recorded which). These receptors were taken from a woman in her thirties who had recovered from COVID-19.

The CDR3 spells CASGNRVGGELFF. DNA for the CDR3: TGTGCCAGCGGTAACAGGGTTGGCGGGGAGCTGTTTTTT. The rearrangement joins TRBV6-5 to TRBJ2-2; possible D gene TRBD1, 6 bases. With 8 bases removed from V and 7 bases from J, the gap between germline ends came to 14 bases. The V gene's germline CDR1 is MNHEY and CDR2 SVGAGI. This CDR3 region has 13 residues.

The chain uses TRBV7-3 and TRBJ2-7, with no clear D. Germline values: CDR1 SGHTA, CDR2 FQGTGA. The length of the CDR3 is 15 residues. The germline V and J ends were trimmed by 2 bases and 0 bases, with 11 bases remaining between them. Written as DNA, the CDR3 is TGTGCCAGCAGCTTATCGGGTGCAGTCTCCTACGAGCAGTACTTC. Translation gives CASSLSGAVSYEQYF.

The chain recombines TRBV7-3 with TRBJ2-7, with 7 bases fitting TRBD1. In germline, CDR1 is SGHTA, CDR2 FQGTGA. V shed 4 bases and J 1 base; nucleotides not matched to a gene: 4. The CDR3 is 14 amino acids. The CDR3 coding sequence is TGTGCCAGCAGCTGGGACAGTGGATCCTACGAGCAGTACTTC. This gives the protein CASSWDSGSYEQYF.

The chain combines TRBV29-1 with TRBJ1-1; 10 nucleotides line up with TRBD1. Germline V gene lookup returns CDR1 SQVTM and CDR2 ANQGSEA. J gave up 4 bases and V 6 bases, and 5 bases lay outside the gene matches. This CDR3 has 13 amino acids. CDR3 sequence: CSVKTGGITEAFF. The CDR3 nucleotides are TGCAGCGTGAAGACAGGGGGCATCACTGAAGCTTTCTTT.

This chain links TRBV5-1 with TRBJ1-5; D uncertain. Trimming took off 2 bases at V and 3 bases at J, with 9 bases between the two ends. The CDR3 has 14 amino acids. CDR1 and CDR2 (germline): SGHRS, YFSETQ. The CDR3 nucleotides are TGCGCCAGCAGCTTTCGCCCAGACAATCAGCCCCAGCATTTT. Amino acids: CASSFRPDNQPQHF.

The genes are TRBV9 and TRBJ1-3, with D perhaps TRBD1 (5 bases). Germline V gene lookup returns CDR1 SGDLS and CDR2 YYNGEE. V was cut by 0 bases and J by 4 bases, with 8 bases left in between. The CDR3 covers 14 residues. CDR3 nucleotides: TGTGCCAGCAGCGTAGCAGGGATCGGAAACACCATATATTTT. Amino acid sequence: CASSVAGIGNTIYF. Supplemented by reference TRBV9 and TRBJ1-3, the full variable domain reads DSGVTQTPKHLITATGQRVTLRCSPRSGDLSVYWYQQSLDQGLQFLIQYYNGEERAKGNILERFSAQQFPDLHSELNLSSLELGDSALYFCASSVAGIGNTIYFGEGSWLTVV.

This chain uses TRBV10-3 with TRBJ2-1; perhaps TRBD2 as D (5 bases). With 9 bases removed from V and 0 bases from J, the gap between germline ends came to 21 bases. The CDR3 totals 17 residues. Germline CDR1 is ENHRY and CDR2 is SYGVKD. The chain's CDR3 is CAIATPVTGSSYNEQFF. The CDR3 bases are TGTGCCATAGCCACGCCTGTGACGGGGAGCTCCTACAATGAGCAGTTCTTC.

The chain joins TRBV28 to TRBJ1-5, with 9 bases that match TRBD1. After removal of 4 bases from V and 2 bases from J, the junction contained 3 bases not matched to a gene. The CDR3 spans 15 residues. Germline CDR1 reads MDHEN; CDR2 reads SYDVKM. The CDR3 protein is CASSWGQGGNQPQHF. CDR3 nucleotide sequence: TGTGCCAGCAGTTGGGGACAGGGTGGCAATCAGCCCCAGCATTTT.

The rearrangement joins TRBV7-9 to TRBJ2-2; TRBD1 agrees at 7 bases. Trimming at V came to 3 bases and at J to 7 bases, leaving 5 bases not matched to a gene. Per the germline V gene, CDR1 is SEHNR and CDR2 is FQNEAQ (reference sequence). The CDR3 consists of 14 residues. The CDR3 DNA follows: TGTGCCAGCAGCTTGACAGGGTACTACGGGGAGCTGTTTTTT. Protein: CASSLTGYYGELFF.

This clone has a single count. This chain uses TRBV19 with TRBJ1-2; no reliable D call. The CDR3 extends over 14 amino acids. Deletions cut 0 bases from V and 8 bases from J, with 13 bases between. The V gene's germline CDR1 is LNHDA and CDR2 SQIVND (reference sequence). As DNA, the CDR3 is TGTGCCAGTAGTATAGAAAGAGACAAACGGGGCTACACCTTC. Translated: CASSIERDKRGYTF.

The V and J genes are TRBV18 and TRBJ2-3, with 9 bases lining up with TRBD2. Germline values: CDR1 KGHSH, CDR2 LQKENI. CDR3 length: 18 residues. V trimming: 4 bases; J trimming: 1 base; junction bases outside the gene matches: 12. In DNA form, the CDR3 reads TGTGCCAGCTCACTCGCCCCTTTGGGCGGGGGGGGCACAGATACGCAGTATTTT. Protein sequence: CASSLAPLGGGGTDTQYF.

The J gene is TRBJ2-5, the V gene TRBV4-3; 13 bases are shared with TRBD2. This CDR3 spans 15 amino acids. Germline CDR1 LGHNA, CDR2 YSLEER. Trimming at V came to 1 base and at J to 5 bases, leaving 1 base not matched to a gene. CDR3 in amino acids: CASSQGTSGGETQYF. The CDR3 nucleotides read TGCGCCAGCAGCCAAGGGACTAGCGGGGGTGAGACCCAGTACTTC.

The genes are TRBV5-4 and TRBJ1-4, with a tentative D call TRBD1 (5 bases). The germline CDR1 and CDR2 sequences are SGHNT and YYREEE (reference sequence). Trimming removed 1 base at V and 5 bases at J, with 12 bases between. CDR3 length equals 15 residues. The chain's CDR3 is CASSLRPGENEKLFF. CDR3 bases: TGTGCCAGCAGCTTGAGGCCGGGGGAGAATGAAAAACTGTTTTTT.

This sequence joins TRBV10-1 and TRBJ2-5; D is unresolved. CDR3 length: 13 amino acids. With 2 bases removed from V and 5 bases from J, the gap between germline ends came to 9 bases. The V gene's germline CDR1 is WNHNN and CDR2 SYGVQD (reference sequence). CDR3 in amino acids: CASSELVSETQYF. In nucleotides, the CDR3 is TGCGCCAGCAGTGAGCTAGTTTCGGAGACCCAGTACTTC.

This chain connects TRBV11-2 to TRBJ1-3; maybe TRBD1 (5 bases). The V gene lost 0 bases and the J gene lost 3 bases, with 9 bases spanning the gap. CDR1 is SGHAT and CDR2 is FQNNGV in the germline V gene. The CDR3 consists of 15 residues. The CDR3 coding sequence is TGTGCCAGCAGCTTAGAGGGGCGGTTTGGAAACACCATATATTTT. Encoded protein: CASSLEGRFGNTIYF.

This chain links TRBV6-2 or TRBV6-3 with TRBJ1-1, with D perhaps matching TRBD1 (6 bases). CDR1 MNHEY and CDR2 SVGEGT come from the germline V gene. The CDR3 is 14 residues long. With 5 bases removed from V and 6 bases from J, the gap between germline ends came to 16 bases. The CDR3 region is CASSRGMVSSEAFF. DNA of the CDR3: TGTGCCAGCAGTAGGGGGATGGTATCATCTGAAGCTTTCTTT.

A few counts support this clone. The gene calls are TRBV5-1 and TRBJ1-4, with 7 bases matching TRBD1. This CDR3 comprises 16 residues. Germline loops: CDR1 SGHRS, CDR2 YFSETQ. Germline trimming cut 0 bases from V and 4 bases from J; bases unmatched to any gene: 6. CDR3 residues: CASSLGRTGNNEKLFF. For the CDR3, the DNA is TGCGCCAGCAGCTTGGGACGGACAGGAAATAATGAAAAACTGTTTTTT. The full variable domain, with the rest looked up from reference TRBV5-1 and TRBJ1-4, is KAGVTQTPRYLIKTRGQQVTLSCSPISGHRSVSWYQQTPGQGLQFLFEYFSETQRNKGNFPGRFSGRQFSNSRSEMNVSTLELGDSALYLCASSLGRTGNNEKLFFGSGTQLSVL.

The V call is TRBV10-3, the J call TRBJ1-1, with 9 bases aligning to TRBD1. The germline gives CDR1 ENHRY, CDR2 SYGVKD. The CDR3 totals 14 residues. Trimming removed 3 bases from V and 3 bases from J; junction bases left unmatched: 2. For the CDR3, the DNA is TGTGCCATCAGTGATCGGACAGGGGACACTGAAGCTTTCTTT. Protein: CAISDRTGDTEAFF.

This clone was recorded once. The V gene is TRBV7-2, the J gene TRBJ2-1; possible D gene TRBD1, 6 bases. CDR1 is SGHTA and CDR2 is FQGNSA in the germline V gene. V was trimmed by 8 bases and J by 6 bases, leaving 17 bases between them. This CDR3 spans 14 amino acids. DNA of the CDR3: TGTGCCAGCTCCGGAGGCCCAGGGGTCAATGAGCAGTTCTTC. It encodes CASSGGPGVNEQFF.

The chain has TRBV7-9 and TRBJ2-7; TRBD1 matches at 7 bases. This CDR3 has 12 amino acids. Germline V gene lookup returns CDR1 SEHNR and CDR2 FQNEAQ (reference sequence). V was pared by 5 bases and J by 7 bases, with 5 bases of the junction left unmatched. CDR3 sequence reads: CASSLTGVEQYF. In DNA form, the CDR3 reads TGTGCCAGCAGCCTAACAGGGGTTGAGCAGTACTTC.

CDR3 protein: CASSFRDSQNHNYEQYF. The CDR3, as DNA: TGCGCCAGCAGTTTCCGGGACAGTCAAAATCATAACTACGAGCAGTACTTC. The V call is TRBV5-1, the J call TRBJ2-7; TRBD1 aligns across 7 bases. The ends lost 5 bases at V and 3 bases at J; junction bases unmatched: 17. The CDR3 is 17 residues long. Germline values: CDR1 SGHRS, CDR2 YFSETQ.

This chain joins TRBV4-1 and TRBJ1-2; 9 nucleotides line up with TRBD1. The trim removed 0 bases at V and 8 bases at J, leaving 7 bases unmatched. Germline CDR1 MGHRA, CDR2 YSYEKL. This CDR3 spans 15 amino acids. The CDR3 bases are TGCGCCAGCAGCCAAGATAGTGGGGACAGGGTCGGCTACACCTTC. Its translation is CASSQDSGDRVGYTF.

This clone was recorded only once. V gene TRBV5-1 combines with J gene TRBJ2-5; 7 nucleotides line up with TRBD1. Germline V gene lookup returns CDR1 SGHRS and CDR2 YFSETQ. The CDR3 is 15 residues long. V trimming: 0 bases; J trimming: 2 bases; junction bases outside the gene matches: 4. The CDR3 DNA reads TGCGCCAGCAGCTTGGTCCCGGGACAGCAAGAGACCCAGTACTTC. As protein: CASSLVPGQQETQYF.

This chain joins TRBV12-3 or TRBV12-4 and TRBJ2-3; D is possibly TRBD1 (5 bases). The CDR3 extends over 13 amino acids. The germline V and J ends were trimmed by 3 bases and 3 bases, with 7 bases remaining between them. The CDR3 region is CASSFPGTDTQYF. The CDR3 DNA reads TGTGCCAGCAGTTTCCCAGGGACAGATACGCAGTATTTT.

J is TRBJ2-5 and V is TRBV5-4; TRBD1 matches 10 bases. The CDR3 contains 15 residues. The J segment lost 4 bases and the V segment lost 3 bases, leaving 6 bases of the junction unmatched. CDR1 SGHNT and CDR2 YYREEE come from the germline V gene (reference sequence). This CDR3 reads CASSSRQGAGETQYF. For the CDR3, the DNA is TGTGCCAGCAGCTCGCGACAGGGGGCGGGAGAGACCCAGTACTTC.

The gene calls are TRBV4-2 and TRBJ2-2; TRBD2 matches 10 bases. The CDR3 loop spans 17 amino acids. Looked up from germline, CDR1 is LGHNA and CDR2 is YNFKEQ. J was trimmed by 3 bases and V by 6 bases; bases with no gene match: 10. The CDR3 is CASRSGAGGPDTGELFF. CDR3 nucleotides: TGTGCCAGCAGGTCAGGAGCGGGGGGGCCGGACACCGGGGAGCTGTTTTTT.

This chain joins TRBV12-5 and TRBJ1-1; 8 bases fit TRBD1. Germline V lookup: CDR1 LGHNT, CDR2 FRNRAP. There are 17 residues in the CDR3. Trimming at V came to 1 base and at J to 3 bases, leaving 10 bases not matched to a gene. This CDR3 is CASGLAPRTGSDTEAFF. For the CDR3, the DNA is TGTGCTAGTGGTTTGGCCCCGAGGACAGGGTCGGACACTGAAGCTTTCTTT.

The chain has TRBV6-5 and TRBJ1-2; a possible D gene is TRBD1 (6 bases). The CDR3 is 13 amino acids. The V gene's germline CDR1 is MNHEY and CDR2 SVGAGI. Trimming took 7 bases from V and 2 from J, leaving 11 bases between them. Here the CDR3 DNA reads TGTGCCAGCATGTGGGGGCGCAACTATGGCTACACCTTC. It yields the protein CASMWGRNYGYTF.

The chain links TRBV7-9 to TRBJ1-2; D is undetermined. The V gene lost 6 bases and the J gene lost 5 bases, with 13 bases spanning the gap. CDR1 SEHNR and CDR2 FQNEAQ come from the germline V gene (reference sequence). The CDR3 covers 13 residues. CDR3 region: CASRSTEFYGYTF. In nucleotides, the CDR3 is TGTGCCAGCAGATCTACCGAGTTTTATGGCTACACCTTC.